This passage covers 15 T cell receptor beta chains from one sample sequenced in a study of spatial heterogeneity in lung cancer. The study's findings and limits: Intratumoral expanded alpha and beta TCR counts were found to track tumor mutation counts.

Their antigens are not known. TCRdb re-analysed the 5' RACE reads in MiXCR, keeping a single row per CDR3 protein. The sample yields under 5,500 distinct CDR3 sequences, 5% to 6.5% seen once. Described time point: sample taken at primary tumor resection. Material: lung tumor tissue, obtained at surgery. These receptors originate from a male donor with early-stage non-small cell lung cancer.

This clonotype was recorded at least ten times. The chain uses TRBV6-5 and TRBJ2-6, with D tentatively TRBD2 (6 bases). The germline V gene has CDR1 MNHEY and CDR2 SVGAGI. The CDR3 has 14 amino acids. V was shortened by 6 bases and J by 1 base, with 7 bases between the two germline ends. The CDR3 region is CASRRGSGANVLTF. The CDR3 bases are TGTGCCAGCAGGCGGGGTTCTGGGGCCAACGTCCTGACTTTC.

Ten or more counts support this clonotype. V usage is TRBV27 and J usage is TRBJ2-1; D call uncertain. CDR3 size: 14 residues. Per germline, CDR1 MNHEY and CDR2 SMNVEV (reference sequence). Trimming removed 0 bases from V and 10 bases from J, with 13 bases in between. CDR3 residues: CASSLSPWASEQFF. DNA of the CDR3: TGTGCCAGCAGTTTATCGCCCTGGGCCAGCGAGCAGTTCTTC.

The DNA of the CDR3 is TGTGCCAGCAGCTTAACTGGGCAGGGTGTTGAGACCGGGGAGCTGTTTTTT. Translation gives CASSLTGQGVETGELFF. This sequence joins TRBV7-9 and TRBJ2-2, with D possibly TRBD1 on 5 matching bases. This CDR3 comprises 17 residues. CDR1 and CDR2 (germline): SEHNR, FQNEAQ (reference sequence). The germline V and J ends were trimmed by 2 bases and 5 bases, with 18 bases remaining between them.

This clonotype ranks as medium-sized. This sequence joins TRBV20-1 and TRBJ2-5; 8 positions match TRBD2. Germline loops: CDR1 DFQATT, CDR2 SNEGSKA (reference sequence). V lost 1 base to trimming and J lost 3 bases; unmatched junction nucleotides: 1. The length of the CDR3 is 13 residues. Written as DNA, the CDR3 is TGCAGTGCTAGAGTGGGACTAGAAGAGACCCAGTACTTC. This gives the protein CSARVGLEETQYF.

This clonotype counts as large. The V and J genes are TRBV29-1 and TRBJ2-7; weak D call: TRBD1 (6 bases). This CDR3 is built from 13 residues. V was shortened by 4 bases and J by 7 bases, with 17 bases between the two germline ends. Germline V gene data show CDR1 as SQVTM and CDR2 as ANQGSEA. The CDR3 coding sequence is TGCAGCGTTGTCGGTCAGGGGCAGGGGGAGCAGTACTTC. Amino acid sequence: CSVVGQGQGEQYF.

There are many counts of this clonotype. This sequence joins TRBV7-9 and TRBJ1-5; no definite D call. The ends were cut back, 5 bases at V and 5 bases at J, with 16 bases in the middle. The CDR3 length is 15 residues. CDR1 and CDR2 (germline): SEHNR, FQNEAQ (reference sequence). CDR3 DNA: TGTGCCAGCAGCACTACGGCCCCTGGGGATCAGCCCCAGCATTTT. It encodes CASSTTAPGDQPQHF.

This clonotype was seen a few times. The chain joins TRBV10-3 to TRBJ2-2; D gene ambiguous. Looked up from germline, CDR1 is ENHRY and CDR2 is SYGVKD. The V end was cut by 6 bases, the J end by 0 bases, with 17 bases between. The CDR3 consists of 17 residues. The CDR3 spells CAISLQGTYSNTGELFF. The CDR3 coding sequence is TGTGCCATCAGCTTGCAAGGAACTTATTCGAACACCGGGGAGCTGTTTTTT.

In its sample, this clonotype was seen a few times. This chain links TRBV5-8 with TRBJ2-2; D uncertain. Trimming pared 0 bases from V and 3 bases from J, leaving 9 bases between. The CDR3 is 15 residues long. Germline-derived CDR1 and CDR2 are SGHTS and YDEGEE. CDR3 DNA: TGTGCCAGCAGCTTGGCCGTGCAGTACACCGGGGAGCTGTTTTTT. Protein product: CASSLAVQYTGELFF.

This clonotype was seen repeatedly, ten times or more. CDR3 loop: CASSLVVQGAYEQYF. As DNA, the CDR3 is TGCGCCAGCAGCTTGGTTGTTCAGGGGGCTTACGAGCAGTACTTC. V and J are TRBV5-1 and TRBJ2-7; TRBD1 agrees at 8 bases. CDR1 is SGHRS and CDR2 is YFSETQ in the germline V gene. V shed 0 bases, J shed 4 bases, and the junction held 6 bases outside the gene matches. The CDR3 is 15 amino acids.

This clonotype was picked up many times. This sequence joins TRBV12-3 or TRBV12-4 and TRBJ2-3; D is perhaps TRBD2 (6 bases). The V end lost 4 bases, the J end lost 1 base, and 12 bases lay between the germline ends. The CDR3 spans 15 residues. CDR3 coding DNA: TGTGCCAGCAGTTCGCGGGGAGGCGGCACAGATACGCAGTATTTT. It is translated as CASSSRGGGTDTQYF.

This sequence joins TRBV20-1 and TRBJ2-7; weak D call: TRBD1 (5 bases). The germline V gene has CDR1 DFQATT and CDR2 SNEGSKA (reference sequence). V dropped 2 bases and J dropped 5 bases, with 10 bases sitting between them. The CDR3 runs to 12 residues. CDR3 nucleotide sequence: TGCAGTGCTAGAAAACAGGCCCACGAGCAGTACTTC. Its protein product is CSARKQAHEQYF.

Ten or more counts support this clonotype. Written as DNA, the CDR3 is TGTGCCAGCACGCGGACAGGGGAAAATCAGCCCCAGCATTTT. Protein: CASTRTGENQPQHF. The chain uses TRBV2 and TRBJ1-5, with 9 positions matching TRBD1. The CDR3 is made up of 14 amino acids. The junction had 5 bases not matched to a gene; V was cut back by 7 bases and J by 4 bases. Per germline, CDR1 SNHLY and CDR2 FYNNEI.

This clonotype was counted at least ten times. V usage is TRBV28 and J usage is TRBJ2-7; D ambiguous. This CDR3 comprises 11 residues. Germline values: CDR1 MDHEN, CDR2 SYDVKM. With 4 bases removed from V and 10 bases from J, the gap between germline ends came to 11 bases. The CDR3 coding sequence is TGTGCCAGCAGTTCCCGCTCGGTACAGTACTTC. Translation gives CASSSRSVQYF.

This clonotype was recorded at least ten times. The chain is built from TRBV7-2 and TRBJ2-5; 7 bases are a match to TRBD1. V was clipped by 1 base and J by 4 bases; unmatched bases: 0. This CDR3 comprises 13 residues. Germline V gene data show CDR1 as SGHTA and CDR2 as FQGNSA. The CDR3 DNA follows: TGTGCCAGCAGCTTAGACAGGGGAGAGACCCAGTACTTC. Its protein product is CASSLDRGETQYF.

This clonotype was counted ten times or more. This chain uses TRBV28 with TRBJ1-5; TRBD1 might be the D (6 bases). CDR1 is MDHEN, CDR2 SYDVKM, per germline. The CDR3 consists of 12 residues. V was shortened by 5 bases and J by 6 bases, with 8 bases between the two germline ends. This CDR3 is CASSDRIQPQHF. CDR3 coding DNA: TGTGCCAGCAGTGACAGGATTCAGCCCCAGCATTTT.